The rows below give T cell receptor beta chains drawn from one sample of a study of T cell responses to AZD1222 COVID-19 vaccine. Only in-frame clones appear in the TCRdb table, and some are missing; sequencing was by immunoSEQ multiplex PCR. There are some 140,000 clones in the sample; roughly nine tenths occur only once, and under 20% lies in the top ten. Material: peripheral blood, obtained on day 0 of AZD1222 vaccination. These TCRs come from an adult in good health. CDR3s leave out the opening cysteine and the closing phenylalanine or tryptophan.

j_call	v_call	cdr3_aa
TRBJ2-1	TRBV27	ASSLAAGGPYNEQF
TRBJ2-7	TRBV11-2	ASTGAGSSYEQY
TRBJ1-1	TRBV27	ASSSIGRGGAEAF
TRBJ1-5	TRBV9	ASSSTGDAWEQPQH
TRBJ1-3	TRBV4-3	ASSQSRDRGAFSGNTIY
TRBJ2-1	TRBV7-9	ASSLGVNEQF
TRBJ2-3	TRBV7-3	ASGLLNTDTQY
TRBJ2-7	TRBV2	AGRGFRYEQY
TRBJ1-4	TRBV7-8	ASSHTRGAGEKLF
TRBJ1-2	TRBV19	ASSIGGTGGNYGYT
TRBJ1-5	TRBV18	ASSLGWDQPQH